Below, one TCR beta chain is given with its context. The antigen remains unidentified. The germline CDR1 and CDR2 sequences are DFQATT and SNEGSKA (reference sequence). V shed 7 bases and J shed 5 bases, with 16 bases lying between them. The CDR3 contains 13 residues. This record comes from a study of metastatic and nonmetastatic thyroid tumors. Study-level information: A comparison of repertoires was made across blood and tumor or nodule tissue from malignant and benign thyroid patients.

General observations from the study: It was reported that TCR beta diversity was significantly higher in malignant thyroid tumors than benign nodules, in blood and tumor.

Through MiXCR, TCRdb re-clonotyped the PCR reads. The sample holds around 16,000 clones, 33% seen once. Treatment of any kind had been given to no patient before thyroid surgery. Sequencing used tumor tissue. This sequence was found in a male donor with papillary thyroid cancer or a benign thyroid nodule (not recorded which). Some clones in this sample may be carry-over from other donors' samples. This chain links TRBV20-1 with TRBJ2-3; TRBD2 might be the D (5 bases). In DNA, the CDR3 is TGCAGTGTTTTATCGGGGTGCAGAGATACGCAGTATTTT. As protein: CSVLSGCRDTQYF.